This T cell receptor beta chain was captured in a study of T cell responses to AZD1222 COVID-19 vaccine. Overall study findings and caveats: Clonal diversity was possibly underestimated, and the donors were mostly white British, with more females. Spike-wide vaccine-associated CD4 TCRs dominated at 160-218 and 743-854.

As to this clone: The antigen remains unidentified.

This CDR3 spans 15 amino acids. With 2 bases removed from V and 6 bases from J, the gap between germline ends came to 14 bases. The germline gives CDR1 MNHEY, CDR2 SVGEGT. Clones were read by immunoSEQ multiplex PCR, and TCRdb kept only the in-frame ones, dropping some. This table has 150,000 or so clones, about 91% appearing once. The sequence derives from an adult who received the AZD1222 COVID-19 vaccine. The rearrangement joins TRBV6-2 or TRBV6-3 to TRBJ1-5; D remains ambiguous. The material was peripheral blood, obtained 28 days after the second AZD1222 dose. CDR3 protein: CASSYLDTIGQPQHF. The CDR3 region has the DNA TGTGCCAGCAGTTACCTAGACACGATAGGTCAGCCCCAGCATTTT.